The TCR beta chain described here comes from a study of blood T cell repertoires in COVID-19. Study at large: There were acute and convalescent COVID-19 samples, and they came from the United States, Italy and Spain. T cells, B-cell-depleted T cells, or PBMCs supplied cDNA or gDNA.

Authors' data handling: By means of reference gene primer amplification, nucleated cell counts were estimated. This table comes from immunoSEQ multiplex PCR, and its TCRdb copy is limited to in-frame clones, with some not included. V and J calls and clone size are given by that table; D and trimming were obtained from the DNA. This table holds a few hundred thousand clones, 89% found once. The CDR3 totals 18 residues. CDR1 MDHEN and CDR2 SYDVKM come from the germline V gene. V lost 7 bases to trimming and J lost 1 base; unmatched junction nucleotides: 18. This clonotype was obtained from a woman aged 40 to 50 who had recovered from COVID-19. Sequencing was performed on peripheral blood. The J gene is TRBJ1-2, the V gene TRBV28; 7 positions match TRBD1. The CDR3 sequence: CASTSLPGQLSFNYGYTF. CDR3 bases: TGTGCCAGCACCTCCCTCCCGGGACAGCTGTCTTTTAACTATGGCTACACCTTC.